These 2 T cell receptor beta chains were all obtained from the same sample, sequenced in a study of blood T cell repertoires in COVID-19. Profiling relied on immunoSEQ multiplex PCR, and the TCRdb table lists in-frame clones only, not all of them. The data contain about 300,000 clones, roughly 90% of them seen just once; the ten biggest clones take up roughly 7.3%. Sequencing was done on a sample of peripheral blood. These receptors all stem from a woman aged 30 to 39 with COVID-19, enrolled during active disease.

The CDR3 region has the DNA TGTGCCAGCAGTTACAGAACGCGGTCCACGACCCAGTACTTC. It translates to CASSYRTRSTTQYF. The chain carries TRBV6-5 and TRBJ2-5; D remains ambiguous. Deletions cut 2 bases from V and 7 bases from J, with 14 bases between. The CDR3 runs to 14 residues. From germline, CDR1 is MNHEY and CDR2 SVGAGI.

This rearrangement joins TRBV5-4 to TRBJ2-1, with D maybe TRBD2 (6 bases). The V gene lost 4 bases and the J gene lost 7 bases, with 18 bases spanning the gap. This CDR3 is 15 amino acids long. Germline CDR1 SGHNT, CDR2 YYREEE (reference sequence). In nucleotides, the CDR3 is TGTGCCAGCAGCGTCCCTAGCGCCTCGTGGAATGAGCAGTTCTTC. Its translation is CASSVPSASWNEQFF.